What follows describes a single T cell receptor (beta chain). These data come from a study of chemoradiotherapy in HPV16-positive cancers. Clones were sequenced by immunoSEQ multiplex PCR, and TCRdb holds only the in-frame ones, with some missing. The sample consists of several thousand clones, approximately 79% of them appearing once. CDR1 is MDHEN and CDR2 is SYDVKM in the germline V gene. With V trimmed by 5 bases and J by 0 bases, 3 bases remained unmatched. CDR3 length: 14 amino acids. This TCR derives from a human donor with HPV-associated anogenital cancer. This chain connects TRBV28 to TRBJ1-1; 7 nucleotides line up with TRBD1. The specimen was taken from a patient who underwent chemoradiotherapy. CDR3 DNA: TGTGCCAGCAGTATGACAGGGCTGAACACTGAAGCTTTCTTT. This gives the protein CASSMTGLNTEAFF.